The clone carrying this T cell receptor beta chain was found many times. The antigen remains undetermined. This record belongs to a study of regulatory T cells in long-lasting Graves disease. Regarding time point: persistent/refractory GD, antithyroid drugs over 5 years with positive TRAb. After RNA was extracted from PBMCs, the TCR library was made from it. Graves' disease diagnosis used American Thyroid Association guidelines. Construction of the TCR beta libraries employed iRepertoire HTBI primers in conjunction with Arm-PCR of CDR3 regions. Using its own MiXCR run on the multiplex PCR reads, TCRdb lists one record per CDR3 protein. This table has about 290,000 distinct CDR3 sequences, 20% to 25% appearing once. The study, taken as a whole, reports: TRBV28, TRBJ1-2 and TRBJ2-5 emerged as the favored segments in persistent disease.

The V end lost 5 bases, the J end lost 4 bases, and 11 bases lay between the germline ends. Germline values: CDR1 SGHTA, CDR2 FQGNSA. The CDR3 is 14 residues long. The chain has TRBV7-2 and TRBJ2-2; perhaps TRBD2 as D (5 bases). The sequences come from peripheral blood mononuclear cells (PBMCs), collected when the disease was refractory, from a patient treated with antithyroid drugs. The origin of this receptor is a female donor with Graves disease. The CDR3 reads CASSLPRVTGELFF. The CDR3, as DNA: TGTGCCAGCAGCCTACCGCGGGTCACCGGGGAGCTGTTTTTT.